The rows below give T cell receptor beta chains drawn from one sample of a study of T cell repertoires in cytomegalovirus infection. TCRdb itself ran the reads through MiXCR, one entry per CDR3 protein. The sample shows approximately 320,000 distinct CDR3 sequences, 8% to 10% of them seen only once. Sequences were obtained from PBMCs. The receptors come from a human donor in good health (CMV status not recorded). Some clones in this sample may be carry-over from other donors' samples. CDR3s include the opening cysteine and the closing phenylalanine or tryptophan. A D gene is named only where the DNA matches it firmly. Rows may omit the clone size; those that give it use once, few, many or a size class.

size	J	V	D	CDR3	DNA
few	TRBJ2-3	TRBV4-2	TRBD2	CASSQDLAGHSTDTQYF	TGTGCCAGCAGCCAAGATCTAGCGGGCCATAGCACAGATACGCAGTATTTT
NA	TRBJ1-5	TRBV6-2/TRBV6-3	TRBD1	CASSPLRTGDQPQHF	TGTGCCAGCAGTCCACTCCGGACAGGGGATCAGCCCCAGCATTTT
many	TRBJ1-1	TRBV7-8	NA	CASSWRRGNPEAFF	TGTGCCAGCAGCTGGAGACGGGGAAATCCTGAAGCTTTCTTT
NA	TRBJ1-2	TRBV6-2/TRBV6-3	NA	CASEPTEDYGYTF	TGTGCCAGTGAACCAACGGAGGACTATGGCTACACCTTC
NA	TRBJ2-7	TRBV7-9	TRBD1	CASSSRPGTGISYEQYF	TGTGCCAGCAGCTCCCGCCCGGGGACAGGGATCTCCTACGAGCAGTACTTC
few	TRBJ2-1	TRBV6-2/TRBV6-3	NA	CASSAVGRGGDEQFF	TGTGCCAGCAGCGCCGTTGGGCGGGGCGGGGATGAGCAGTTCTTC
NA	TRBJ2-5	TRBV5-5	TRBD1	CASSFADRAVETQYF	TGTGCCAGCAGCTTCGCCGACAGGGCGGTAGAGACCCAGTACTTC
few	TRBJ2-1	TRBV5-4	TRBD2	CASSLASGDNEQFF	TGTGCCAGCAGCTTAGCTAGCGGGGACAATGAGCAGTTCTTC
NA	TRBJ2-4	TRBV5-4	NA	CASSKRGIQYF	TGTGCCAGCAGTAAGAGGGGCATTCAGTACTTC
many	TRBJ2-1	TRBV7-2	TRBD2	CASRRGGGLYNEQFF	TGTGCCAGCAGGCGAGGCGGGGGACTTTACAATGAGCAGTTCTTC
few	TRBJ2-1	TRBV20-1	TRBD2	CSARAPGLAGGRRNEQFF	TGCAGTGCTAGAGCCCCAGGACTAGCGGGGGGGCGAAGAAATGAGCAGTTCTTC
NA	TRBJ1-5	TRBV12-3/TRBV12-4	NA	CASRNGRGSSNQPQHF	TGTGCCAGCAGGAACGGGCGGGGGTCAAGCAATCAGCCCCAGCATTTT
few	TRBJ2-3	TRBV12-5	TRBD2	CASGLWLAGDTQYF	TGTGCTAGTGGTTTGTGGCTAGCGGGGGATACGCAGTATTTT
few	TRBJ2-1	TRBV19	TRBD2	CASSPKGTSGSRASYNEQFF	TGTGCCAGTAGTCCAAAGGGGACTAGCGGGAGTCGGGCGTCCTACAATGAGCAGTTCTTC
many	TRBJ1-1	TRBV7-8	NA	CASSFSRDWENTEAFF	TGTGCCAGCAGCTTTTCGAGGGATTGGGAGAACACTGAAGCTTTCTTT
NA	TRBJ2-5	TRBV7-9	NA	CASSPRRSEQETQYF	TGTGCCAGCAGCCCCCGACGGTCGGAACAAGAGACCCAGTACTTC
few	TRBJ2-2	TRBV14	NA	CASSESLNTGELFF	TGTGCCAGCAGCGAGAGCCTGAACACCGGGGAGCTGTTTTTC
few	TRBJ2-3	TRBV5-1	NA	CASSFRKSTDTQYF	TGCGCCAGCAGCTTCAGGAAAAGCACAGATACGCAGTATTTT